This T cell receptor (beta chain) was retrieved from a study of cytomegalovirus exposure and HLA in healthy donors. Use of 60 Vbeta and 13 Jbeta primers characterized the PCR. Repertoires were generated with immunoSEQ multiplex PCR, while TCRdb's copy carries only in-frame clones and drops some. This table holds just over 150,000 clones, about 85% found once. This sequence was found in a young man in good health and CMV-seronegative. The specimen sequenced was PBMCs.

The CDR3 is CAISKGTSGASYEQYF. The CDR3 nucleotides read TGTGCCATCAGTAAGGGGACTAGCGGGGCTTCCTACGAGCAGTACTTC. The V call is TRBV10-3, the J call TRBJ2-7, with 13 nucleotides matching TRBD2. The trim removed 5 bases at V and 1 base at J, leaving 5 bases unmatched. CDR1 and CDR2 from the germline V gene are ENHRY and SYGVKD. The CDR3 contains 16 residues.